This TCR beta chain was documented in a study of cytomegalovirus exposure and HLA in healthy donors. Study-level findings and limits: Rarity characterized most TCR sequences, yet some public TCRs appeared in many donors. Cytomegalovirus status, reportedly, was diagnosed with high specificity and sensitivity by the classifier. Among the CMV-associated chains, a few were confirmed in vitro as specific for CMV antigens. Roughly 170 TCR beta chains were listed as cytomegalovirus-associated.

Regarding this clone: Its specificity is not known.

Assay: immunoSEQ multiplex PCR; the TCRdb copy retains only in-frame clones and omits some. This table holds about 260,000 clones, less than 95% found once. The sequencing sample was made of PBMCs. This TCR came from a woman aged 25 to 39 in good health and CMV-seronegative.

CDR3 DNA sequence: TGTGCCAGCAGTGAATCAGGGACTAGCAATCAGCCCCAGCATTTT. This gives the protein CASSESGTSNQPQHF. The rearrangement links TRBV6-1 to TRBJ1-5; maybe TRBD1 (5 bases). The CDR3 has 15 residues. Germline assignment: CDR1 MNHNS and CDR2 SASEGT. V dropped 2 bases and J dropped 0 bases, with 8 bases sitting between them.